The rows below give T cell receptor beta chains drawn from one sample of a study of T cell repertoires in cytomegalovirus infection. Which antigens these TCRs recognize remains unknown. TCRdb re-called the reads through MiXCR, storing one row per CDR3 protein. The sample yields roughly 990,000 distinct CDR3 sequences, more than 25% seen once. This specimen consisted of cultured CD8+ T cells from PBMCs, obtained from culture after CMV antigen stimulation. The receptors were gathered from a human donor in good health (CMV status not recorded). Some clones in this sample may be carry-over from other donors' samples. Each CDR3 is given with its conserved first and last residue. Each record gives: V gene, clone size, D gene, J gene, CDR3 protein, CDR3 DNA. The D gene is left open where the match is weak. Clone sizes are given selectively: once, few, many, or a class where the clone is expanded.

TRBV6-6	few	TRBD1	TRBJ2-1	CASSYSDRESSYNEQFF	TGTGCCAGCAGTTACTCGGACAGGGAGAGCTCCTACAATGAGCAGTTCTTC
TRBV5-4	NA	NA	TRBJ1-1	CASSGGPTQVF	TGTGCCAGCAGCGGGGGCCCAACACAGGTATTT
TRBV7-8	many	NA	TRBJ1-2	CASSLRGSFAAYGYTF	TGTGCCAGCAGCCTCCGGGGTTCCTTCGCCGCCTATGGCTACACCTTC
TRBV6-5	few	NA	TRBJ2-2	CASRVDTGELFF	TGTGCCAGCAGGGTGGACACCGGGGAGCTGTTTTTT
TRBV7-9	few	TRBD1	TRBJ1-5	CASSPSGQGNQPQHF	TGTGCCAGCAGCCCCTCCGGACAGGGCAATCAGCCCCAGCATTTT
TRBV7-9	NA	NA	TRBJ1-2	CASNLSQGRSYGYTF	TGTGCCAGCAACCTCTCACAGGGCAGGAGCTATGGCTACACCTTC
TRBV19	NA	TRBD1	TRBJ2-7	CASSILRIDRGGYEQYF	TGTGCCAGTAGTATACTAAGAATCGACAGGGGAGGCTACGAGCAGTACTTC
TRBV6-5	NA	TRBD2	TRBJ2-1	CASSYPGAGGSSYNEQFF	TGTGCCAGCAGTTACCCGGGGGCGGGGGGCAGCTCCTACAATGAGCAGTTCTTC
TRBV4-3	NA	NA	TRBJ2-2	CASSQGRWSTGELFF	TGCGCCAGCAGCCAAGGCCGGTGGAGCACCGGGGAGCTGTTTTTT
TRBV6-6	few	TRBD1	TRBJ2-2	CASSYWGTDTGELFF	TGTGCCAGCAGTTACTGGGGGACAGACACCGGGGAGCTGTTTTTT
TRBV5-4	NA	NA	TRBJ1-3	CASSLTQGNTIYF	TGTGCCAGCAGCTTAACACAGGGAAACACCATATATTTT
TRBV19	NA	TRBD1	TRBJ2-3	CASSIGDRTVFLPDTQYF	TGTGCCAGTAGTATAGGGGACAGGACGGTCTTTCTTCCAGATACGCAGTATTTT
TRBV5-6	NA	TRBD1	TRBJ2-6	CASSWTGQGSGANVLTF	TGTGCCAGCAGCTGGACAGGACAGGGCTCTGGGGCCAACGTCCTGACTTTC
TRBV9	NA	TRBD2	TRBJ2-1	CASSVARSGGRNEQFF	TGTGCCAGCAGCGTAGCTCGTAGCGGGGGGAGAAATGAGCAGTTCTTC
TRBV5-1	NA	NA	TRBJ2-2	CASSLNQLPPPGELFF	TGCGCCAGCAGCTTGAATCAACTCCCTCCCCCCGGGGAGCTGTTTTTT
TRBV28	NA	TRBD2	TRBJ2-3	CASSLTAGAPLRTDTQYF	TGTGCCAGCAGTTTAACAGCGGGGGCCCCCCTGAGGACAGATACGCAGTATTTT
TRBV4-2	few	NA	TRBJ1-1	CASTPRSPNTEAFF	TGTGCCAGCACCCCAAGATCCCCGAACACTGAAGCTTTCTTT
TRBV19	NA	NA	TRBJ1-4	CATAVPQGELFF	TGTGCCACTGCAGTACCTCAGGGAGAACTGTTTTTT
TRBV7-6	NA	NA	TRBJ2-1	CASSLVGLSVSSYNEQFF	TGTGCCAGCAGCTTAGTCGGGCTGAGCGTGAGCTCCTACAATGAGCAGTTCTTC
TRBV27	few	TRBD1	TRBJ1-5	CASSFGTGKNQPQHF	TGTGCCAGCAGTTTCGGGACAGGGAAAAATCAGCCCCAGCATTTT
TRBV6-6	few	TRBD1	TRBJ2-1	CASSLDRELYNEQFF	TGTGCCAGCAGTCTAGACAGGGAACTCTACAATGAGCAGTTCTTC
TRBV27	few	TRBD2	TRBJ2-1	CASSFSGTSFFNEQFF	TGTGCCAGCAGTTTTTCCGGGACTAGCTTTTTCAATGAGCAGTTCTTC
TRBV7-2	few	NA	TRBJ2-1	CASSWGGGQTFF	TGTGCCAGCAGCTGGGGTGGGGGCCAGACGTTCTTC
TRBV4-1	few	NA	TRBJ2-5	CASSQDIQTQYF	TGCGCCAGCAGCCAAGACATCCAGACCCAGTACTTC
TRBV27	NA	NA	TRBJ2-3	CASGLGSTDTQYF	TGTGCCAGCGGACTCGGAAGCACAGATACGCAGTATTTT
TRBV6-5	NA	NA	TRBJ1-3	CASSAPAGGPGNTIYF	TGTGCCAGCAGTGCCCCAGCTGGGGGACCTGGAAACACCATATATTTT
TRBV3-1	NA	NA	TRBJ2-7	CASTRVNPYEQYF	TGTGCCAGCACCAGGGTCAATCCCTACGAGCAGTACTTC
TRBV7-8	few	TRBD1	TRBJ2-3	CASSLLGQGRTDTQYF	TGTGCCAGCAGCCTTCTTGGACAGGGGCGTACAGATACGCAGTATTTT
TRBV7-9	many	TRBD1	TRBJ1-1	CASRLDRGGRGTEAFF	TGTGCCAGCAGGCTAGACAGGGGAGGGCGGGGGACTGAAGCTTTCTTT
TRBV11-1	NA	TRBD2	TRBJ2-5	CASSSLLSGGGETQYF	TGTGCCAGCAGCTCTCTCCTTAGCGGGGGCGGGGAGACCCAGTACTTC
TRBV7-9	many	NA	TRBJ1-1	CASSFGGADTEAFF	TGTGCCAGCAGCTTTGGTGGGGCGGACACTGAAGCTTTCTTT
TRBV25-1	many	NA	TRBJ2-7	CASSDRDTQYEQYF	TGTGCCAGCAGTGACCGGGACACCCAATACGAGCAGTACTTC
TRBV7-9	few	TRBD2	TRBJ2-1	CASSLDGLAGGKSSYNEQFF	TGTGCCAGCAGCTTAGACGGACTAGCGGGGGGCAAGAGCTCCTACAATGAGCAGTTCTTC
TRBV9	few	NA	TRBJ2-1	CASSVGGGLDNEQFF	TGTGCCAGCAGCGTAGGGGGGGGCCTTGACAATGAGCAGTTCTTC
TRBV7-8	many	NA	TRBJ2-1	CASSTEAGNNEQFF	TGTGCCAGCAGCACAGAGGCGGGGAACAATGAGCAGTTCTTC
TRBV4-1	NA	NA	TRBJ1-2	CASSQSGTPAGNTF	TGCGCCAGCAGCCAATCCGGGACACCCGCCGGTAATACCTTC
TRBV7-6	few	NA	TRBJ1-1	CASSVGAEAFF	TGTGCCAGCAGCGTCGGGGCTGAAGCTTTCTTT
TRBV12-3/TRBV12-4	few	TRBD1	TRBJ2-1	CASSLQGGAYNEQFF	TGTGCCAGCAGTCTACAAGGGGGCGCCTACAATGAGCAGTTCTTC
TRBV6-2/TRBV6-3	few	TRBD1	TRBJ2-7	CASRWDSSFPYEQYF	TGTGCCAGCAGGTGGGACAGTTCCTTTCCCTACGAGCAGTACTTC
TRBV5-6	few	NA	TRBJ2-1	CASSLGPGGEQFF	TGTGCCAGCAGCTTAGGGCCTGGGGGTGAGCAGTTCTTC
TRBV2	few	NA	TRBJ2-2	CASTKRTNTGELFF	TGTGCCAGCACGAAACGAACGAATACCGGGGAGCTGTTTTTT
TRBV10-2	few	TRBD2	TRBJ2-7	CASSEYPTSHTSRVYEQYF	TGCGCCAGCAGTGAATACCCGACTAGCCACACTAGTCGAGTCTACGAGCAGTACTTC
TRBV2	NA	NA	TRBJ2-2	CASGGWNTGELFF	TGTGCCAGCGGGGGCTGGAACACCGGGGAGCTGTTTTTT
TRBV20-1	once	NA	TRBJ1-2	CSARDSAATQAVGYTF	TGCAGTGCTAGAGATTCGGCGGCGACCCAAGCAGTGGGCTACACCTTC
TRBV7-9	few	NA	TRBJ1-2	CASSLSKSDYGYTF	TGTGCCAGCAGCTTAAGTAAGAGTGACTATGGCTACACCTTC
TRBV7-6	few	TRBD1	TRBJ1-5	CASSFGTGASQPQHF	TGTGCCAGCAGCTTCGGGACAGGGGCTAGTCAGCCCCAGCATTTT
TRBV7-9	few	TRBD1	TRBJ2-1	CASSLPRQGASYNEQFF	TGTGCCAGCAGCTTACCAAGACAGGGGGCCTCCTACAATGAGCAGTTCTTC
TRBV6-4	NA	TRBD1	TRBJ1-2	CASSKTGDGYTF	TGTGCCAGCAGTAAAACAGGGGATGGCTACACCTTC
TRBV24-1	NA	NA	TRBJ1-6	CATSDFRANSPLHF	TGTGCCACCAGTGATTTTAGGGCTAATTCACCCCTCCACTTT
TRBV6-1	NA	NA	TRBJ1-1	CASSEAYGLLYTEAFF	TGTGCCAGCAGTGAAGCCTACGGGCTTTTGTACACTGAAGCTTTCTTT
TRBV6-2/TRBV6-3	NA	TRBD1	TRBJ1-1	CATRRGVTEAFF	TGTGCCACCCGCAGGGGGGTCACTGAAGCTTTCTTT
TRBV4-1	NA	NA	TRBJ1-1	CASSLREGTDTEAFF	TGCGCCAGCAGCCTCCGGGAGGGCACGGACACTGAAGCTTTCTTT
TRBV19	NA	TRBD1	TRBJ1-2	CASTLGQGFYGYTF	TGTGCCAGTACTCTTGGACAGGGATTCTATGGCTACACCTTC
TRBV6-1	NA	TRBD1	TRBJ1-2	CASSERQGSNYGYTF	TGTGCCAGCAGTGAGAGACAGGGGAGTAACTATGGCTACACCTTC
TRBV12-3/TRBV12-4	NA	NA	TRBJ1-4	CASSYPGIQEKLFF	TGTGCCAGCAGCTATCCAGGGATACAGGAAAAACTGTTTTTT